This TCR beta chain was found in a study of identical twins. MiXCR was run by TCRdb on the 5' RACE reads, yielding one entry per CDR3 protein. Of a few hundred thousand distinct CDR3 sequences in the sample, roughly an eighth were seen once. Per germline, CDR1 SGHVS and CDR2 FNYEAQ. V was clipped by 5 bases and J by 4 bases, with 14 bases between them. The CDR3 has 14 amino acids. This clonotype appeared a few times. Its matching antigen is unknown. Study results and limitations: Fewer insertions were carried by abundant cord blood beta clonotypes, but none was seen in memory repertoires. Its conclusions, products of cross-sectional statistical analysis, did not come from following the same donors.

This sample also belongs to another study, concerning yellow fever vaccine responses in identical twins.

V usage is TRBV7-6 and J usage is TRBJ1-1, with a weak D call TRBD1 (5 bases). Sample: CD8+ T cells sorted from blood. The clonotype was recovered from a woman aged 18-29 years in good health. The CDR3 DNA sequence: TGTGCCAGCAGCCCAGGGACTTCCTCCACTGAAGCTTTCTTT. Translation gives CASSPGTSSTEAFF.